These T cell receptor beta chains were read from a single sample in a study of shared clonotypes between healthy human individuals. Profiled with immunoSEQ multiplex PCR; TCRdb holds only in-frame clones, not every one. Found here are approximately 340,000 clones, around 67% of them singletons; the top ten hold 8.5% to 12%. Sequencing was done on a sample of memory CD4+ T cells sorted from blood. The receptors derive from a man aged 25-40 years in good health. Both conserved end residues are part of each CDR3. D genes are given only for firm matches. Clone size appears in some rows only: once, few, many, or a class for an expanded clone.

V	D	J	size	DNA	CDR3
TRBV4-1	TRBD1	TRBJ1-2	once	TGCGCCAGCAGCCAAGATGTCGCAGGGGGTCGATATGGCTACACCTTC	CASSQDVAGGRYGYTF
TRBV5-1	TRBD2	TRBJ2-2	few	TGCGCCAGCAGCCACCAGGTTCTGAACTTACGGGGGACTAGCGGGATAAAGTCCGGGGAGCTGTTTTTT	CASSHQVLNLRGTSGIKSGELFF
TRBV19	NA	TRBJ2-3	NA	TGTGCCAGTAGTATCGGGGTTCAGGGTACGCAGTATTTT	CASSIGVQGTQYF
TRBV7-9	NA	TRBJ1-3	NA	TGTGCCAGCAGCCCTGGACGGTCAAGCTCTGGAAACACCATATATTTT	CASSPGRSSSGNTIYF
TRBV7-7	TRBD2	TRBJ2-3	NA	TGTGCCAGCAGCCAAGGCCTAGCGGCAGATACGCAGTATTTT	CASSQGLAADTQYF
TRBV19	TRBD1	TRBJ2-6	NA	TGTGCCAGTAGTATAAGGCGGGCAGGGGGCCGGCGCATTGGGGCCAACGTCCTGACTTTC	CASSIRRAGGRRIGANVLTF
TRBV6-5	TRBD1	TRBJ1-3	NA	TGTGCCAGCAGTAACCCGGGACAGGGAAACACCATATATTTT	CASSNPGQGNTIYF
TRBV7-3	NA	TRBJ2-7	NA	TGTGCCAGCAGCTCCCGACCCTACGAGCAGTACTTC	CASSSRPYEQYF
TRBV19	NA	TRBJ2-1	NA	TGTGCCAGTAGTATAGATGGCCGGGCGGCCTACAATGAGCAGTTCTTC	CASSIDGRAAYNEQFF
TRBV11-2	NA	TRBJ2-5	NA	TGTGCCAGCAGCCTGACATTGGAGACCCAGTACTTC	CASSLTLETQYF
TRBV4-3	TRBD2	TRBJ2-1	few	TGCGCCAGCAGCCCCCAGCCCGGGGGGAATGAGCAGTTCTTC	CASSPQPGGNEQFF
TRBV5-4	NA	TRBJ2-1	NA	TGTGCCGGCAGTACCGGGACCAGGTACAATGAGCAGTTCTTC	CAGSTGTRYNEQFF
TRBV6-1	NA	TRBJ1-1	NA	TGTGCCAGCAGTCTAGAACCCCTTACCACCCAGAAAGCTTTCTTT	CASSLEPLTTQKAFF
TRBV27	TRBD2	TRBJ2-4	NA	TGTGCCAGCACCGAGGGACTAGCGTCTAAAAACATTCAGTACTTC	CASTEGLASKNIQYF
TRBV28	TRBD1	TRBJ2-1	once	TGTGCCAGCTTCGGACAGGGGGGATACAATGAGCAGTTCTTC	CASFGQGGYNEQFF
TRBV28	NA	TRBJ1-1	once	TGTGCCAGCAGTTTAGCGGGGGCGGACACTGAAGCTTTCTTT	CASSLAGADTEAFF
TRBV5-5	NA	TRBJ2-5	NA	TGTGCCAGCAGCTCCGGACAGCTCCAAGAGACCCAGTACTTC	CASSSGQLQETQYF
TRBV28	NA	TRBJ1-2	NA	TGTGCCAGCAGCCCTCCGGAGGCCTATGGCTACACCTTC	CASSPPEAYGYTF
TRBV4-1	NA	TRBJ2-7	few	TGCGCCAGCAGCCATACGACAACGAACTACTACGAGCAGTACTTC	CASSHTTTNYYEQYF
TRBV10-3	TRBD2	TRBJ2-7	NA	TGTGCCATCAGTGCGGCAAAGGGACTAGCGGGAGGGCACGAGCAGTACTTC	CAISAAKGLAGGHEQYF
TRBV10-3	NA	TRBJ1-2	NA	TGTGCCATCAGAGAACAATTCTCCCCCTTTAACTATGGCTACACCTTC	CAIREQFSPFNYGYTF
TRBV28	TRBD2	TRBJ2-3	NA	TGTGCCAGCAGTTCCTTGGGGCCTAGCGGGGGAGGTACGCAGTATTTT	CASSSLGPSGGGTQYF
TRBV5-1	NA	TRBJ2-6	NA	TGCGCCAGCAGCTTGGATCCGAACTCTGGGGCCAACGTCCTGACTTTC	CASSLDPNSGANVLTF
TRBV28	NA	TRBJ1-1	NA	TGTGCCACCGACAGACCAGAGTACACTGAAGCTTTCTTT	CATDRPEYTEAFF
TRBV5-5	NA	TRBJ2-3	NA	TGTGCCAGCAGCTTGGTACCGGGGCTCGGGGCTGATACGCAGTATTTT	CASSLVPGLGADTQYF
TRBV5-1	TRBD2	TRBJ2-3	NA	TGCGCCAGCAGCTTGGCCCCAGCGGGAGGGGTGGATACGCAGTATTTT	CASSLAPAGGVDTQYF
TRBV2	NA	TRBJ1-2	NA	TGTGCCAGCAAGCGGGGCCTGACGGGTGGCTACACCTTC	CASKRGLTGGYTF
TRBV27	NA	TRBJ2-7	NA	TGTGCCAGCAGAGGGACGGGAGAGCAGTACTTC	CASRGTGEQYF
TRBV4-3	NA	TRBJ1-3	NA	TGCGCCAGCAGCCAAGTTGGAGGAAACACCATATATTTT	CASSQVGGNTIYF
TRBV9	TRBD2	TRBJ2-7	NA	TGTGCCAGCAGCGTAGCTAGCGGCGACTACGAGCAGTACTTC	CASSVASGDYEQYF
TRBV2	NA	TRBJ1-1	NA	TGTGCCAGCAGCGTCGAAGTCAATCTTGAAGCTTTCTTT	CASSVEVNLEAFF
TRBV5-1	NA	TRBJ2-3	NA	TGCGCCAGCAGCTTGGTGACTAGGTCAGATACGCAGTATTTT	CASSLVTRSDTQYF
TRBV6-5	NA	TRBJ1-1	NA	TGTGCCAGCAGTTACGGTGAGGAAGCTTTCTTT	CASSYGEEAFF
TRBV7-8	NA	TRBJ2-1	NA	TGTGCCAGCAGCCTTAGGGGAAATGAGCAGTTCTTC	CASSLRGNEQFF
TRBV6-6	NA	TRBJ2-1	NA	TGTGCCAGCAGTTACTCGGATTTAAGCAATGAGCAGTTCTTC	CASSYSDLSNEQFF
TRBV7-6	NA	TRBJ1-2	NA	TGTGCCAGCAGCTTAATTGATCCATTGGGCTTGGAGGCTAACTATGGCTACACCTTC	CASSLIDPLGLEANYGYTF
TRBV14	NA	TRBJ2-2	NA	TGTGCCAGCAGCCAAATTGCACACACCGGGGAGCTGTTTTTT	CASSQIAHTGELFF
TRBV7-8	NA	TRBJ2-7	NA	TGTGCCAGCAGCCGACACCTTTCGGGAACATCCTACGAGCAGTACTTC	CASSRHLSGTSYEQYF